One T cell receptor beta chain is described in this entry. The repertoire was sequenced with immunoSEQ multiplex PCR; TCRdb's copy has only in-frame clones and lacks some. This sample has about 21,000 clones, with 75% to 85% found just once. Peripheral blood came from all dose cohorts at three timepoints. The data derive from a study of OX40 agonist ivuxolimab in advanced cancers. This specimen consisted of CD4+ or CD8+ T cells sorted from blood, obtained in a trial of the OX40 agonist ivuxolimab. This TCR was recovered from an adult with an advanced solid tumor such as melanoma, head and neck, liver or kidney cancer.

CDR3 sequence: CASSLEETQYF. CDR3 nucleotides: TGCGCCAGCAGCTTGGAAGAGACCCAGTACTTC. The chain carries TRBV5-1 and TRBJ2-5, with D unclear. Trimming stripped 0 bases from V and 3 bases from J, with 0 bases between. Germline-derived CDR1 and CDR2 are SGHRS and YFSETQ. The CDR3 covers 11 residues. Looking up the rest from reference TRBV5-1 and TRBJ2-5 gives the full variable domain: KAGVTQTPRYLIKTRGQQVTLSCSPISGHRSVSWYQQTPGQGLQFLFEYFSETQRNKGNFPGRFSGRQFSNSRSEMNVSTLELGDSALYLCASSLEETQYFGPGTRLLVL.